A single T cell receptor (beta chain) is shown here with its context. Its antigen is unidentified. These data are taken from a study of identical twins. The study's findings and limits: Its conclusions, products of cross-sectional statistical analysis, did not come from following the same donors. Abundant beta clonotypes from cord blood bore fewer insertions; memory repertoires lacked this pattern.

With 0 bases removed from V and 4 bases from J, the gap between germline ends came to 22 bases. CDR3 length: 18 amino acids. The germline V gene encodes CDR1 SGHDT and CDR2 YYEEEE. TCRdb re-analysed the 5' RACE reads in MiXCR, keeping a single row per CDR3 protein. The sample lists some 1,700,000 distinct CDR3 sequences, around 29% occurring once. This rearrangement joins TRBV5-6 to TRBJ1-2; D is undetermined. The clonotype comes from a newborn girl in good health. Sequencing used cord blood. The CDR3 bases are TGTGCCAGCAGCTTGGCCCAATTGTGGGGTGAGCAGAGCTATGGCTACACCTTC. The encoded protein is CASSLAQLWGEQSYGYTF.